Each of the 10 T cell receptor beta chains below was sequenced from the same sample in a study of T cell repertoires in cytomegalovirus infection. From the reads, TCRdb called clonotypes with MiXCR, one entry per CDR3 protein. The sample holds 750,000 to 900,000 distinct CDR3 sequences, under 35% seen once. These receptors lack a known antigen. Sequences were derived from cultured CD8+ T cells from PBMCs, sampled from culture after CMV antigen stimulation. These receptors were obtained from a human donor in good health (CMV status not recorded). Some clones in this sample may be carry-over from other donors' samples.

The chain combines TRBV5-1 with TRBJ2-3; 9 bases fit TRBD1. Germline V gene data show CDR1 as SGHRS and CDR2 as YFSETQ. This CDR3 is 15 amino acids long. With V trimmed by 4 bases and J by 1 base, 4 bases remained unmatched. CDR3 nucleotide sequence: TGCGCCAGCAGCATGCGGGACAGGGGCACAGATACGCAGTATTTT. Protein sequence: CASSMRDRGTDTQYF. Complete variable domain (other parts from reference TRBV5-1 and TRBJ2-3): KAGVTQTPRYLIKTRGQQVTLSCSPISGHRSVSWYQQTPGQGLQFLFEYFSETQRNKGNFPGRFSGRQFSNSRSEMNVSTLELGDSALYLCASSMRDRGTDTQYFGPGTRLTVL.

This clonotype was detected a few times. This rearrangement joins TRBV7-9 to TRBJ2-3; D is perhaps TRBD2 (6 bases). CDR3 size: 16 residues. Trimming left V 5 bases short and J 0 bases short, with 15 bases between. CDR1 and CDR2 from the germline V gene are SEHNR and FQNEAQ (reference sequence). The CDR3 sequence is CASSEPWAGSTDTQYF. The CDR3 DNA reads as TGTGCCAGCAGCGAACCCTGGGCGGGGAGCACAGATACGCAGTATTTT.

The CDR3 DNA reads as TGTGCCAGCAGTTTATTCTCCAGGTCAGCCTACGAGCAGTACTTC. This translates into CASSLFSRSAYEQYF. The J gene is TRBJ2-7, the V gene TRBV28; D is unresolved. Germline V lookup: CDR1 MDHEN, CDR2 SYDVKM. V was pared by 1 base and J by 2 bases, with 12 bases between. This CDR3 spans 15 amino acids.

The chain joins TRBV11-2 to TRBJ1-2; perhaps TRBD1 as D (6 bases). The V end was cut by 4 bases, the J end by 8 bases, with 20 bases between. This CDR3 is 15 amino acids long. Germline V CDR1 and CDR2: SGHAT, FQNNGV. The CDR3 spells CASSSEWGGGAGYTF. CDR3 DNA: TGTGCCAGCAGCTCTGAATGGGGGGGGGGCGCGGGCTACACCTTC.

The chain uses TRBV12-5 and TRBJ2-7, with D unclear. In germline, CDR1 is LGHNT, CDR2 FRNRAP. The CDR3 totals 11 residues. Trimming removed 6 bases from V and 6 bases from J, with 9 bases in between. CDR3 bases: TGTGCTAGTGGCCCCCAGTTCGAGCAGTACTTC. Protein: CASGPQFEQYF.

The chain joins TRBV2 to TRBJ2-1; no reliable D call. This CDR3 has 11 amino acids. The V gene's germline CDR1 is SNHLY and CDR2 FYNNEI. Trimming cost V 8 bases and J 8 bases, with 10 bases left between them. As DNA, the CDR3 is TGTGCCAGCGCCAGAACATATGAGCAGTTCTTC. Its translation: CASARTYEQFF. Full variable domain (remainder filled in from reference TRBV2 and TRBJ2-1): EPEVTQTPSHQVTQMGQEVILRCVPISNHLYFYWYRQILGQKVEFLVSFYNNEISEKSEIFDDQFSVERPDGSNFTLKIRSTKLEDSAMYFCASARTYEQFFGPGTRLTVL.

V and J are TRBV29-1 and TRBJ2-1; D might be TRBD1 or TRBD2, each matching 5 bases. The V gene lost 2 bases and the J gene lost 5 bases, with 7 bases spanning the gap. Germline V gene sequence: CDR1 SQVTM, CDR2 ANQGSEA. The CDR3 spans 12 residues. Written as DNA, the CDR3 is TGCAGCGTTGAATGGGGACACAATGAGCAGTTCTTC. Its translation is CSVEWGHNEQFF.

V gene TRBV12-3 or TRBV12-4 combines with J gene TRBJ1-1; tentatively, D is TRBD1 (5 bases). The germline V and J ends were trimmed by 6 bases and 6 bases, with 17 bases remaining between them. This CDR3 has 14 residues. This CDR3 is CASSAYGGFAEAFF. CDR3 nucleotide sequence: TGTGCCAGCAGCGCGTACGGGGGGTTCGCTGAAGCTTTCTTT.

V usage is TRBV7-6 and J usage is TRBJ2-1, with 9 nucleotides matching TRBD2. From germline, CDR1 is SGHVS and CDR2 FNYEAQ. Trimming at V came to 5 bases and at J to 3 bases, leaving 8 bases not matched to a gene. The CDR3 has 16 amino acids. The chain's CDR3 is CASSQRSGGRYNEQFF. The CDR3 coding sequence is TGTGCCAGCAGCCAACGTAGCGGGGGCCGCTACAATGAGCAGTTCTTC. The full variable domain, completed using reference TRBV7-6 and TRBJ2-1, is GAGVSQSPRYKVTKRGQDVALRCDPISGHVSLYWYRQALGQGPEFLTYFNYEAQQDKSGLPNDRFSAERPEGSISTLTIQRTEQRDSAMYRCASSQRSGGRYNEQFFGPGTRLTVL.

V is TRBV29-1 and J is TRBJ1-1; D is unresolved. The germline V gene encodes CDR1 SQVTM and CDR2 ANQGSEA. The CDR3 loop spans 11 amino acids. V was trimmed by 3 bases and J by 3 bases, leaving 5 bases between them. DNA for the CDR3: TGCAGCGTTGATTGGGACACTGAAGCTTTCTTT. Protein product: CSVDWDTEAFF.